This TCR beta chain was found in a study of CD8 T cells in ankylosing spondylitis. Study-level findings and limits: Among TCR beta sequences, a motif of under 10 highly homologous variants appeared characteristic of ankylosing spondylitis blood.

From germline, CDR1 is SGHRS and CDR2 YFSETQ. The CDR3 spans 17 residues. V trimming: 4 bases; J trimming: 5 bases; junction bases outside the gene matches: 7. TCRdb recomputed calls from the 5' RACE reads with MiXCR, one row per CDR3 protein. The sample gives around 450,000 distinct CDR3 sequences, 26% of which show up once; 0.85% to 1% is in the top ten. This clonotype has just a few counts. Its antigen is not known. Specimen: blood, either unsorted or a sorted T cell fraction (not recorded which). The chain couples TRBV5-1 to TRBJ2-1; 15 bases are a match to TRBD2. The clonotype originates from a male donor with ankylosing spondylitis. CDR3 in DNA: TGCGCCAGCAGCCCGCCGGGACTAGCGGGAGGCAACAATGAGCAGTTCTTC. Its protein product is CASSPPGLAGGNNEQFF.